Below are 7 T cell receptor beta chains sequenced from a single sample in a study of T cell responses to AZD1222 COVID-19 vaccine. Here immunoSEQ multiplex PCR was the method, and the copy in TCRdb shows in-frame clones only, minus some. The sample carries 150,000 to 200,000 clones, about 87% recorded once. Source: peripheral blood, taken 28 days after the second dose of the MenACWY control vaccine. These TCRs come from an adult who received the MenACWY meningococcal vaccine as a control.

The chain uses TRBV12-5 and TRBJ2-2; D is perhaps TRBD2 (6 bases). The CDR3 has 12 amino acids. V lost 5 bases and J lost 8, with 9 bases in between. The germline CDR1 and CDR2 sequences are LGHNT and FRNRAP. As DNA, the CDR3 is TGTGCTAGTGGTCTGGGGAGGGGGGAGCTGTTTTTT. Its translation: CASGLGRGELFF. Complete variable domain (other parts from reference TRBV12-5 and TRBJ2-2): DARVTQTPRHKVTEMGQEVTMRCQPILGHNTVFWYRQTMMQGLELLAYFRNRAPLDDSGMPKDRFSAEMPDATLATLKIQPSEPRDSAVYFCASGLGRGELFFGEGSRLTVL.

The genes are TRBV4-1 and TRBJ2-6; 14 positions match TRBD2. This CDR3 contains 18 residues. After removal of 4 bases from V and 3 bases from J, the junction contained 5 bases not matched to a gene. Germline V CDR1 and CDR2: MGHRA, YSYEKL. In DNA form, the CDR3 reads TGCGCCAGCAGCCGGGGACTAGCGGGAGTTGGTGGGGCCAACGTCCTGACTTTC. Encoded protein: CASSRGLAGVGGANVLTF.

The chain joins TRBV28 to TRBJ1-5; weak D call: TRBD1 (5 bases). The CDR3 length is 16 residues. In germline, CDR1 is MDHEN, CDR2 SYDVKM. The V gene lost 6 bases and the J gene lost 7 bases, with 22 bases spanning the gap. This chain's CDR3 is CASSPGLFVRGQPQHF. The CDR3 DNA sequence: TGTGCCAGCAGCCCGGGACTTTTTGTCCGCGGACAGCCCCAGCATTTT. Using reference TRBV28 and TRBJ1-5 for the parts outside the CDR3, the full variable domain is DVKVTQSSRYLVKRTGEKVFLECVQDMDHENMFWYRQDPGLGLRLIYFSYDVKMKEKGDIPEGYSVSREKKERFSLILESASTNQTSMYLCASSPGLFVRGQPQHFGDGTRLSIL.

The chain is built from TRBV19 and TRBJ2-1; D is undetermined. Trimming removed 3 bases at V and 9 bases at J, with 15 bases between. This CDR3 is built from 14 residues. Germline lookup yields CDR1 LNHDA and CDR2 SQIVND (reference sequence). DNA of the CDR3: TGTGCCAGTAGTATGCCCTCGGCCATAAGTGAGCAGTTCTTC. It codes for CASSMPSAISEQFF. The full variable domain, completed using reference TRBV19 and TRBJ2-1, is DGGITQSPKYLFRKEGQNVTLSCEQNLNHDAMYWYRQDPGQGLRLIYYSQIVNDFQKGDIAEGYSVSREKKESFPLTVTSAQKNPTAFYLCASSMPSAISEQFFGPGTRLTVL.

The rearrangement uses TRBV15 and TRBJ1-2; D call uncertain. The CDR3 sequence is 16 residues long. Deletions cut 0 bases from V and 0 bases from J, with 11 bases between. Germline CDR1 LNHNV, CDR2 YYDKDF (reference sequence). The CDR3 sequence is CATSRDLTVANYGYTF. DNA for the CDR3: TGTGCCACCAGCAGAGATCTAACAGTAGCTAACTATGGCTACACCTTC. Variable domain in full (rest from reference TRBV15 and TRBJ1-2): DAMVIQNPRYQVTQFGKPVTLSCSQTLNHNVMYWYQQKSSQAPKLLFHYYDKDFNNEADTPDNFQSRRPNTSFCFLDIRSPGLGDTAMYLCATSRDLTVANYGYTFGSGTRLTVV.

CDR3: CASSTLVNEQFF. The CDR3, as DNA: TGTGCCAGCAGCACCTTGGTCAATGAGCAGTTCTTC. The V call is TRBV7-2, the J call TRBJ2-1; unclear D gene. Germline CDR1 and CDR2: SGHTA and FQGNSA. V lost 5 bases to trimming and J lost 6 bases, with 8 bases between them. The CDR3 has 12 amino acids.

This sequence joins TRBV28 and TRBJ2-5; maybe TRBD1 (5 bases). Trimming removed 5 bases at V and 4 bases at J, with 8 bases between. Germline CDR1 is MDHEN and CDR2 is SYDVKM. This CDR3 spans 12 amino acids. The CDR3 protein is CASSLTAETQYF. The CDR3 nucleotides read TGTGCCAGCAGTCTGACAGCAGAGACCCAGTACTTC.